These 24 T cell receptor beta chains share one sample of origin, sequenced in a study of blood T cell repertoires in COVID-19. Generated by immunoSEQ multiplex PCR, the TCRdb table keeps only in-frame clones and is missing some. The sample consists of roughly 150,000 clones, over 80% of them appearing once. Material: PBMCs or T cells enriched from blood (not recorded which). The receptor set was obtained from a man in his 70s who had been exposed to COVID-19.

This CDR3 reads CASLPGQGRADTQYF. The CDR3 DNA sequence: TGTGCCTCTCTTCCGGGACAGGGAAGGGCAGATACGCAGTATTTT. The V and J genes are TRBV18 and TRBJ2-3; 9 nucleotides line up with TRBD1. Per germline, CDR1 KGHSH and CDR2 LQKENI. With V trimmed by 11 bases and J by 4 bases, 13 bases remained unmatched. This CDR3 has 15 residues.

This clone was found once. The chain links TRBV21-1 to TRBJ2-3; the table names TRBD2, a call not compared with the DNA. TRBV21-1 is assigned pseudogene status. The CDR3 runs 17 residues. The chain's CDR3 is CASSKATGTRVSHTQYF. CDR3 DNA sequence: TGTGCCAGCAGCAAAGCGACCGGGACTAGGGTTTCACATACGCAGTATTTT.

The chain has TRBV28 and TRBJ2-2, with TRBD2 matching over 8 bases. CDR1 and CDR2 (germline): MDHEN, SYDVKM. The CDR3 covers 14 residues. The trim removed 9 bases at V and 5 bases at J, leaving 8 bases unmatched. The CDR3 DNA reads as TGTGCCAGTCTTTTAGCGGGACGGACCGGGGAGCTGTTTTTT. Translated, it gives CASLLAGRTGELFF.

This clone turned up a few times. The CDR3 spells CASSNPEGGGDYGYTF. CDR3 nucleotide sequence: TGCGCCAGCAGTAATCCCGAAGGAGGGGGCGACTATGGCTACACCTTC. The chain links TRBV5-1 to TRBJ1-2; 7 bases align to TRBD1. V trimming: 5 bases; J trimming: 3 bases; junction bases outside the gene matches: 13. The CDR3 consists of 16 residues. The germline V gene encodes CDR1 SGHRS and CDR2 YFSETQ.

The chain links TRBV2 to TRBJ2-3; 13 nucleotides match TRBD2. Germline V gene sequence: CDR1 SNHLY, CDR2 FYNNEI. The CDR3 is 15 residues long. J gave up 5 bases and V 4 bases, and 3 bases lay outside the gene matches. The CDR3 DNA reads TGTGCCAGCAGTGGGACTAGCGGGGGAGGAGATACGCAGTATTTT. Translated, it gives CASSGTSGGGDTQYF.

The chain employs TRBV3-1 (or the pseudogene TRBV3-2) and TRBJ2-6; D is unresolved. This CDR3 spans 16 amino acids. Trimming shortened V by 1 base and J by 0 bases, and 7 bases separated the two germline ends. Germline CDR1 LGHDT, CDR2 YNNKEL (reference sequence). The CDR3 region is CASSQVRSSGANVLTF. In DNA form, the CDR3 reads TGTGCCAGCAGCCAAGTGCGTTCCTCTGGGGCCAACGTCCTGACTTTC.

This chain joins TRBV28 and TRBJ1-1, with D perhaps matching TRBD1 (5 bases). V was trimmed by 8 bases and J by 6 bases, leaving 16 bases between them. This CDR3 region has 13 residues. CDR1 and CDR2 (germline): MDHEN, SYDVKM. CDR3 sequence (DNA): TGTGCCAGCTCTATTCCCGGGGGGTCTGAAGCTTTCTTT. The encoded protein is CASSIPGGSEAFF.

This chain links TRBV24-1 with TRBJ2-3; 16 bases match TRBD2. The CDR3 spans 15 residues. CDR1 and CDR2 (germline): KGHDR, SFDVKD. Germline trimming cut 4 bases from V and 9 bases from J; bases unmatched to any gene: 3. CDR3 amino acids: CATSDGTSGRATQYF. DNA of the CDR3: TGTGCCACCAGTGACGGGACTAGCGGGAGGGCAACGCAGTATTTT.

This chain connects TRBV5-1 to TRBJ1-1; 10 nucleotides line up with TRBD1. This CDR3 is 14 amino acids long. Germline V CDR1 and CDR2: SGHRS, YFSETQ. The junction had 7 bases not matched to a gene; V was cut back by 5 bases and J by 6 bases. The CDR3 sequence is CASRVGDRGPEAFF. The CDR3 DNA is TGCGCCAGCAGGGTGGGGGACAGGGGACCTGAAGCTTTCTTT.

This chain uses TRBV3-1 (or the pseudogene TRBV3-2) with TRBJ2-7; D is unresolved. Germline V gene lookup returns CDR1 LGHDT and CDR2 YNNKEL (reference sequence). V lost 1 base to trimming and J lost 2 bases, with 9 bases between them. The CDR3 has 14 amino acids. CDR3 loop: CASSQAILAYEQYF. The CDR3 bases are TGTGCCAGCAGCCAAGCCATTCTAGCCTACGAGCAGTACTTC.

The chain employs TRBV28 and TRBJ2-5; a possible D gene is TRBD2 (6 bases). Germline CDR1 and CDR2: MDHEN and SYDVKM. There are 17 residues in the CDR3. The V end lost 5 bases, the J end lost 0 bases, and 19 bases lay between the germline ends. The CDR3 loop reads CASSPTLGGGHQETQYF. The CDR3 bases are TGTGCCAGCAGTCCTACTTTGGGGGGAGGCCACCAAGAGACCCAGTACTTC.

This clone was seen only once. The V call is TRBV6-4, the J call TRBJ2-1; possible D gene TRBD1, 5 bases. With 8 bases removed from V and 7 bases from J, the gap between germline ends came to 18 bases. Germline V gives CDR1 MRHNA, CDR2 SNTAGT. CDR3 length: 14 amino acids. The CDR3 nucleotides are TGTGCCAGCCATTGGACAACTCCCGGGAATGAGCAGTTCTTC. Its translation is CASHWTTPGNEQFF.

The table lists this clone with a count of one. This CDR3 reads CSVEVWGTGRSANYGYTF. The CDR3 nucleotides are TGCAGCGTTGAAGTTTGGGGGACAGGGCGTTCCGCAAACTATGGCTACACCTTC. The chain uses TRBV29-1 and TRBJ1-2, with 9 bases aligning to TRBD1. The CDR3 covers 18 residues. Germline CDR1 SQVTM, CDR2 ANQGSEA. Trimming took 1 base from V and 2 from J; bases not matched to a gene: 14.

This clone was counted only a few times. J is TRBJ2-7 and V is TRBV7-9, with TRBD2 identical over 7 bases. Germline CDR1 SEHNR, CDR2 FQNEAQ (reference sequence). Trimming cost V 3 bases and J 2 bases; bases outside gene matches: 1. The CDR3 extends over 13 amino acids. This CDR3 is CASSFGGAYEQYF. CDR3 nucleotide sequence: TGTGCCAGCAGCTTTGGGGGGGCCTACGAGCAGTACTTC. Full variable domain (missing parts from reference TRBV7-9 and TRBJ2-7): DTGVSQNPRHKITKRGQNVTFRCDPISEHNRLYWYRQTLGQGPEFLTYFQNEAQLEKSRLLSDRFSAERPKGSFSTLEIQRTEQGDSAMYLCASSFGGAYEQYFGPGTRLTVT.

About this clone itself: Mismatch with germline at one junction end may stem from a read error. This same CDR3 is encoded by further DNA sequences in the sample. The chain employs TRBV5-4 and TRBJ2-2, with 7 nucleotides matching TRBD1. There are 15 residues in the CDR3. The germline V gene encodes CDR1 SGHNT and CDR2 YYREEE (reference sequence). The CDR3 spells CASSSQGSNTGELFF. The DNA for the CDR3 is TGTGCTAGCAGCTCACAGGGGTCGAACACCGGGGAGCTGTTTTTT.

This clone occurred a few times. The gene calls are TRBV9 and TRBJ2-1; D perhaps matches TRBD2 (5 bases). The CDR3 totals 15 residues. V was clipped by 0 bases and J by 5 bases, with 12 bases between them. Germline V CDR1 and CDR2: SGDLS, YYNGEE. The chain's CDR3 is CASSVGPSLNNEQFF. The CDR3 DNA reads TGTGCCAGCAGCGTAGGGCCTAGCCTAAACAATGAGCAGTTCTTC.

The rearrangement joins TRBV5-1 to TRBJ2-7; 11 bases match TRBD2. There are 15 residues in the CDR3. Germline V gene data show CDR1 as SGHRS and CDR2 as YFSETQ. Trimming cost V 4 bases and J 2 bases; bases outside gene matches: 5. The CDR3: CASSQGTSGTYEQYF. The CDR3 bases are TGCGCCAGCAGCCAGGGGACTAGCGGAACCTACGAGCAGTACTTC.

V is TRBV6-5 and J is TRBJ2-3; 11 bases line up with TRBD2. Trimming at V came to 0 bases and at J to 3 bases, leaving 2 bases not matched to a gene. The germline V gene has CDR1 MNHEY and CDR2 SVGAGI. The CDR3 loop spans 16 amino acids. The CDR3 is CASSYSLAGVTDTQYF. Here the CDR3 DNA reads TGTGCCAGCAGTTACTCACTAGCGGGAGTGACAGATACGCAGTATTTT.

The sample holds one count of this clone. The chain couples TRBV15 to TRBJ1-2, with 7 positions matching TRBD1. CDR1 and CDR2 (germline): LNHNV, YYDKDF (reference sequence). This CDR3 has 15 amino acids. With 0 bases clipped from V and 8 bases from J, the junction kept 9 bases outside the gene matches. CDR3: CATSRDLGRGEGYTF. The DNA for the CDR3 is TGTGCCACCAGCAGAGATCTAGGCAGGGGGGAAGGCTACACCTTC.

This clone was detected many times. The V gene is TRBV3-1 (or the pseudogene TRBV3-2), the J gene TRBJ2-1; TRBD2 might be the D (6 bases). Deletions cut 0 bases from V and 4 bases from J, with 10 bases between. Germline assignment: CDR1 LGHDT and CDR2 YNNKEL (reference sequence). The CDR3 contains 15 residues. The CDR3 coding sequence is TGTGCCAGCAGCCAAGATCTAGCGAGGTACAATGAGCAGTTCTTC. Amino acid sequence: CASSQDLARYNEQFF.

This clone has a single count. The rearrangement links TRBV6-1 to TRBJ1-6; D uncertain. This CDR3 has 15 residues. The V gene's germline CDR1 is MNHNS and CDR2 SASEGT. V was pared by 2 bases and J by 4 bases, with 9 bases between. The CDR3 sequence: CASSESTEYNSPLHF. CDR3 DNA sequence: TGTGCCAGCAGTGAAAGTACCGAGTATAATTCACCCCTCCACTTT.

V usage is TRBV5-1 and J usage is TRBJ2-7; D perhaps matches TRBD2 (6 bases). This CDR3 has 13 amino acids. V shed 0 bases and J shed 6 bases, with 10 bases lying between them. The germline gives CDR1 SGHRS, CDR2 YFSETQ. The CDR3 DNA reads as TGCGCCAGCAGCTTGGGGGACGGGGGCGAGCAGTACTTC. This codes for CASSLGDGGEQYF. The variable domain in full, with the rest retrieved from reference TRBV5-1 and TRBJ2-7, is KAGVTQTPRYLIKTRGQQVTLSCSPISGHRSVSWYQQTPGQGLQFLFEYFSETQRNKGNFPGRFSGRQFSNSRSEMNVSTLELGDSALYLCASSLGDGGEQYFGPGTRLTVT.

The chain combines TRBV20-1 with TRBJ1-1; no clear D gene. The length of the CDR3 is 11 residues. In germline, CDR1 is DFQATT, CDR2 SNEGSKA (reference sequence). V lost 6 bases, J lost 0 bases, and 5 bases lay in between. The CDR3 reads CSALVNTEAFF. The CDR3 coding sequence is TGCAGTGCCCTAGTGAACACTGAAGCTTTCTTT.

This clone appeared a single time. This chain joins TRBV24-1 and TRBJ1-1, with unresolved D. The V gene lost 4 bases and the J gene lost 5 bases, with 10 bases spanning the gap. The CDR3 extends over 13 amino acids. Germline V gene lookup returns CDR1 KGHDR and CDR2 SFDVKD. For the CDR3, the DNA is TGTGCCACCAGTGACCCGAGTTCTACTGAAGCTTTCTTT. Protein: CATSDPSSTEAFF.